The 11 T cell receptor beta chains below come from one sample, sequenced in a study of CD8 T cells in ankylosing spondylitis (dated by TCRdb to between 2016 and 2019). These TCRs are of unknown antigen specificity. What the authors observed across the whole study: A TCR beta motif made up of 7 to 9 highly homologous amino acid variants appeared to be characteristic of blood from ankylosing spondylitis patients.

The library was made by 5' RACE. The sequencing machine was an Illumina HiSeq 2500. TCRdb reanalyzed the raw reads on its own, using fastp at Q25 for trimming and MiXCR for clone calling, and kept in-frame beta chains. Identical CDR3 proteins give one entry, which carries the most common genes and DNA. The sample contains almost 400,000 distinct CDR3 sequences, more than 20% of them found a single time. Approximately 15% of the sample is taken by the ten largest. The source material was blood, either unsorted or a sorted T cell fraction (not recorded which). Source of these receptors: a male donor with ankylosing spondylitis.

The chain employs TRBV6-1 and TRBJ2-2; 10 bases map to TRBD2. Trimming at V came to 7 bases and at J to 4 bases, leaving 6 bases not matched to a gene. This CDR3 has 15 amino acids. Germline lookup yields CDR1 MNHNS and CDR2 SASEGT. CDR3 in DNA: TGTGCCAGCACACTAGCGGGGCCCCGCACCGGGGAGCTGTTTTTT. Translated, it gives CASTLAGPRTGELFF.

This chain connects TRBV4-1 to TRBJ1-2; weak D call: TRBD1 (6 bases). CDR1 and CDR2 from the germline V gene are MGHRA and YSYEKL. The CDR3 is 13 residues long. V lost 4 bases and J lost 7, with 13 bases in between. This CDR3 is CASSPVGAGGYTF. Here the CDR3 DNA reads TGCGCCAGCAGCCCAGTGGGGGCTGGTGGCTACACCTTC.

The chain joins TRBV5-6 to TRBJ2-1; tentative D call: TRBD2 (5 bases). The CDR3 is 12 residues long. Germline CDR1 and CDR2: SGHDT and YYEEEE. V was shortened by 3 bases and J by 7 bases, with 8 bases between the two germline ends. CDR3 DNA sequence: TGTGCCAGCAGCTCCGAGCGGAATGAGCAGTTCTTC. Amino acid sequence: CASSSERNEQFF. The entire variable domain, with the rest obtained from reference TRBV5-6 and TRBJ2-1, is as follows: DAGVTQSPTHLIKTRGQQVTLRCSPKSGHDTVSWYQQALGQGPQFIFQYYEEEERQRGNFPDRFSGHQFPNYSSELNVNALLLGDSALYLCASSSERNEQFFGPGTRLTVL.

This rearrangement joins TRBV7-9 to TRBJ2-5, with 7 bases fitting TRBD1. The length of the CDR3 is 15 residues. Germline CDR1 SEHNR, CDR2 FQNEAQ (reference sequence). Trimming removed 7 bases from V and 0 bases from J; junction bases left unmatched: 8. CDR3 nucleotide sequence: TGTGCCAGCAATCTACGGACAGGCAACCAAGAGACCCAGTACTTC. Its protein is CASNLRTGNQETQYF.

The sample holds one count of this clonotype. Written as DNA, the CDR3 is TGTGCCAGCTCAACGGACACTTCCTACGAGCAGTACTTC. This gives the protein CASSTDTSYEQYF. J is TRBJ2-7 and V is TRBV18, with D possibly matching TRBD1 (5 bases). CDR3 length equals 13 residues. Germline V gives CDR1 KGHSH, CDR2 LQKENI. V dropped 5 bases and J dropped 1 base, with 9 bases sitting between them. The full variable domain, completed using reference TRBV18 and TRBJ2-7, is NAGVMQNPRHLVRRRGQEARLRCSPMKGHSHVYWYRQLPEEGLKFMVYLQKENIIDESGMPKERFSAEFPKEGPSILRIQQVVRGDSAAYFCASSTDTSYEQYFGPGTRLTVT.

The rearrangement uses TRBV24-1 and TRBJ1-1, with a tentative D call TRBD1 (6 bases). The CDR3 sequence is 15 residues long. The germline V gene encodes CDR1 KGHDR and CDR2 SFDVKD. V was pared by 3 bases and J by 7 bases, with 17 bases between. The CDR3 nucleotides read TGTGCCACCAGTGATGGGATGGGGGCGGTCGGTGAAGCTTTCTTT. Residues: CATSDGMGAVGEAFF.

This clonotype was observed many times. This chain joins TRBV11-3 and TRBJ2-7; D unclear. The V gene's germline CDR1 is SGHNT and CDR2 YENEEA. V lost 2 bases and J lost 5, with 10 bases in between. CDR3 size: 13 residues. The CDR3 DNA reads as TGTGCCAGCAGCTTATCACAGACCCACGAGCAGTACTTC. It translates to CASSLSQTHEQYF.

The genes are TRBV7-2 and TRBJ2-1, with a possible D match to TRBD2 (6 bases). Germline CDR1 reads SGHTA; CDR2 reads FQGNSA. The CDR3 is 16 amino acids. V shed 4 bases and J shed 3 bases, with 16 bases lying between them. The CDR3 DNA reads TGTGCCAGCAGCTCCAAACGCGGGACTTTCTACAATGAGCAGTTCTTC. Amino acids: CASSSKRGTFYNEQFF.

The chain combines TRBV12-3 or TRBV12-4 with TRBJ2-3; TRBD2 might be the D (6 bases). V was cut by 10 bases and J by 5 bases, with 19 bases left in between. The CDR3 covers 14 residues. CDR3 sequence reads: CATTGGKGLDTQYF. The CDR3 nucleotides read TGTGCCACCACGGGCGGGAAAGGATTAGATACGCAGTATTTT.

There are many counts of this clonotype. For the CDR3, the DNA is TGTGCCAGCAGCACACCCCGCACAGATACGCAGTATTTT. Its translation is CASSTPRTDTQYF. The chain recombines TRBV7-2 with TRBJ2-3; no reliable D call. CDR1 and CDR2 (germline): SGHTA, FQGNSA. V was pared by 5 bases and J by 1 base, with 7 bases between. This CDR3 is 13 amino acids long.

V gene TRBV5-1 combines with J gene TRBJ2-7; tentatively, D is TRBD2 (5 bases). Per the germline V gene, CDR1 is SGHRS and CDR2 is YFSETQ. The CDR3 extends over 14 amino acids. Deletions cut 6 bases from V and 0 bases from J, with 13 bases between. The chain's CDR3 is CASTRDGSSYEQYF. The DNA for the CDR3 is TGCGCCAGCACCCGAGATGGGAGCTCCTACGAGCAGTACTTC.